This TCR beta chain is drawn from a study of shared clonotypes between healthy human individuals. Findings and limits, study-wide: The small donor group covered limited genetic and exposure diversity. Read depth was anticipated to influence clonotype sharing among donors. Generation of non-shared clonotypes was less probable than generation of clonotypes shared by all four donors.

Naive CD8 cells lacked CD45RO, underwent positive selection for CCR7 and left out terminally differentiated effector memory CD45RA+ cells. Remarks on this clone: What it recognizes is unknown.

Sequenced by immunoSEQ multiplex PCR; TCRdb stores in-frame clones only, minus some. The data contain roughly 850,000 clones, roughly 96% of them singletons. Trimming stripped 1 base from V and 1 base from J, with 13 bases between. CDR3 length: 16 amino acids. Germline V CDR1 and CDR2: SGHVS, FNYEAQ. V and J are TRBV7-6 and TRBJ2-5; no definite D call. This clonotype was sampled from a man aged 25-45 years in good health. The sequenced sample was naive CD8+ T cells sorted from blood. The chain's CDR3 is CASSLGGRAFQETQYF. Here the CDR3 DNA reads TGTGCCAGCAGCTTAGGAGGCCGGGCGTTCCAAGAGACCCAGTACTTC.